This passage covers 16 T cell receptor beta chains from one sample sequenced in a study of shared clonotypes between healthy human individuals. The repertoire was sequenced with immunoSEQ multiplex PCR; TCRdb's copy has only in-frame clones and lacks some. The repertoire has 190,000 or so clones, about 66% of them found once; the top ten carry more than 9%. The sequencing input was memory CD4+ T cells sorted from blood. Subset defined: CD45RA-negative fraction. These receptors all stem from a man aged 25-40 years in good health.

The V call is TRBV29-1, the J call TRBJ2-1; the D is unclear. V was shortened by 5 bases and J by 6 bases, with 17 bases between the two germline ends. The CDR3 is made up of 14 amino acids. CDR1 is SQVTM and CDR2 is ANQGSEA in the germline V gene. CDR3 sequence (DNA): TGCAGCGTTTCTAGACCCGCAGGCATCAATGAGCAGTTCTTC. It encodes CSVSRPAGINEQFF.

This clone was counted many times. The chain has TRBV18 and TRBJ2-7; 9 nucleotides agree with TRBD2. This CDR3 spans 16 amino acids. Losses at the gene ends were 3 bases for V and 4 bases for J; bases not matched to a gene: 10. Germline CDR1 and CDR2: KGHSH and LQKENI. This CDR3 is CASSPVREGRGYEQYF. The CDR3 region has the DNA TGTGCCAGCTCACCCGTGCGGGAGGGCCGCGGTTACGAGCAGTACTTC.

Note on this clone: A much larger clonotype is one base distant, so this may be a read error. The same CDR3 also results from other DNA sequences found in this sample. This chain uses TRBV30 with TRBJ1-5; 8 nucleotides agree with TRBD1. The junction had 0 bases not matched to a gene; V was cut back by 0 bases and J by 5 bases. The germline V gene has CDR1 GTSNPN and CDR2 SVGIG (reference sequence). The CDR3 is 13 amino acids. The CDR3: CAWSVQGDQPQHF. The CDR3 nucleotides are TGTGCCTGGAGTGTACAGGGGGATCAGCCCCAGCATTTT.

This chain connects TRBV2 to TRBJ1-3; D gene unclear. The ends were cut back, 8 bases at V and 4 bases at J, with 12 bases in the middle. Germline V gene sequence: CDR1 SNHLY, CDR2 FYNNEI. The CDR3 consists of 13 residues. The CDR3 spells CASGPLAGNTIYF. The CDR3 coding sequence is TGTGCCAGCGGTCCCCTAGCCGGAAACACCATATATTTT.

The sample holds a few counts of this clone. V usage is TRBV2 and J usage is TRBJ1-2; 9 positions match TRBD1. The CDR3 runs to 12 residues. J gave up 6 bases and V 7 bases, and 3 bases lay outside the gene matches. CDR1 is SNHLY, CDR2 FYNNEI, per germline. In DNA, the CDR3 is TGTGCCAGCACCCGGGACAGGGATGGCTACACCTTC. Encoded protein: CASTRDRDGYTF.

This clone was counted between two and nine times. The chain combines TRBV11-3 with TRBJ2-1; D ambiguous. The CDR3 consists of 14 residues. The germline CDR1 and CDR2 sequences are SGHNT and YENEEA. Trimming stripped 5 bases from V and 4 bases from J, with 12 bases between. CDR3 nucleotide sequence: TGTGCCAGCAGCCCAGGAGATTCATACAATGAGCAGTTCTTC. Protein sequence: CASSPGDSYNEQFF.

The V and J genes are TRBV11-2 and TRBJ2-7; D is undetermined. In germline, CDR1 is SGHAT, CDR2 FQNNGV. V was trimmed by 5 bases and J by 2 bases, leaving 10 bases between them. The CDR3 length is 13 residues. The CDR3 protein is CASSRDTTYEQYF. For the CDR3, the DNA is TGTGCCAGCAGCCGCGACACCACCTACGAGCAGTACTTC.

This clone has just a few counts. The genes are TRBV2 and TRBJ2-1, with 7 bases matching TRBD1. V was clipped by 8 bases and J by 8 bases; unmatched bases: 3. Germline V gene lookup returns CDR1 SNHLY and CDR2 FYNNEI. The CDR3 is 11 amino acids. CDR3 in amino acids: CASAQGDEQFF. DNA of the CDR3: TGTGCCAGCGCGCAGGGGGATGAGCAGTTCTTC.

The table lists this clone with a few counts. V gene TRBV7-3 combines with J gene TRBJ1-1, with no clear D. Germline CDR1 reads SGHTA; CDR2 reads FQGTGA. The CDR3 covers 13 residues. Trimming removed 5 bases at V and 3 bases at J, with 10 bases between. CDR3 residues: CASSLNGDTEAFF. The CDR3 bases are TGTGCCAGCAGCCTGAATGGCGACACTGAAGCTTTCTTT.

CDR3 nucleotide sequence: TGTGCCAGCACCCTAGACAGGACATACTACGAGCAGTACTTC. This encodes CASTLDRTYYEQYF. The chain is built from TRBV6-1 and TRBJ2-7; the D gene is possibly TRBD1 (6 bases). CDR3 length equals 14 residues. V was shortened by 7 bases and J by 3 bases, with 16 bases between the two germline ends. Germline-derived CDR1 and CDR2 are MNHNS and SASEGT.

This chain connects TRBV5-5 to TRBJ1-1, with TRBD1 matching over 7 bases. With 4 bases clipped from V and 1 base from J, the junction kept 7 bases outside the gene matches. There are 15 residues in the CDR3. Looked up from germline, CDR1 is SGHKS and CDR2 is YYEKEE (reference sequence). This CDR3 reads CASSARDSPNTEAFF. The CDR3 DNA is TGTGCCAGCAGCGCCCGGGACAGCCCGAACACTGAAGCTTTCTTT.

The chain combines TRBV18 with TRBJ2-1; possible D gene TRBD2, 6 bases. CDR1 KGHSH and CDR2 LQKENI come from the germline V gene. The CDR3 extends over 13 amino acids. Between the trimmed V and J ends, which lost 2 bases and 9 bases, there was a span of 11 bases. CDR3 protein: CASSPSGGLEQFF. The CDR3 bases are TGTGCCAGCTCACCATCCGGGGGTCTTGAGCAGTTCTTC.

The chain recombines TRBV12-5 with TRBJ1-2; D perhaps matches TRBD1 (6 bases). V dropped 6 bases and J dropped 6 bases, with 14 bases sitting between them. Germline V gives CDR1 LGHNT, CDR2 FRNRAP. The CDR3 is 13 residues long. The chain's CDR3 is CASGVEGGDGYTF. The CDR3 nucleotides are TGTGCTAGTGGCGTCGAAGGGGGGGATGGCTACACCTTC.

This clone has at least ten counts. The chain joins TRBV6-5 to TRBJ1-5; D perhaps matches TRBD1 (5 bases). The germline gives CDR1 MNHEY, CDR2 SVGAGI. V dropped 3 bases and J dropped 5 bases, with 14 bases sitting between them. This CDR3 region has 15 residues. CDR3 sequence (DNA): TGTGCCAGCAGTTATTCGGGGGTCCCGGATCAGCCCCAGCATTTT. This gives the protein CASSYSGVPDQPQHF.

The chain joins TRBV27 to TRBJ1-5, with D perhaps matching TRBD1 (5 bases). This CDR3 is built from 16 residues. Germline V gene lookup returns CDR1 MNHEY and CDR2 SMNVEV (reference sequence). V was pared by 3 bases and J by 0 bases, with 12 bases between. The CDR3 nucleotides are TGTGCCAGCAGTTTGGTCGGGGCAAATAGCAATCAGCCCCAGCATTTT. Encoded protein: CASSLVGANSNQPQHF.

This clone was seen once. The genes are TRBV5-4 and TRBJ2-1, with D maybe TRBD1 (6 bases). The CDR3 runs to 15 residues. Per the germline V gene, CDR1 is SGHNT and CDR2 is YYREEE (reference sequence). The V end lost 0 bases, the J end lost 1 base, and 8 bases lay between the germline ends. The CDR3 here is CASSLGGPSYNEQFF. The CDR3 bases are TGTGCCAGCAGCTTGGGGGGGCCTTCCTACAATGAGCAGTTCTTC.